Sequencing of this T cell receptor (beta chain) was carried out in a study of CD8 T cells in Susac syndrome. Study-wide findings and caveats: The study conceded that relatively few individuals underwent its TCR sequencing and HLA analysis.

With regard to this clonotype: The antigen is undetermined.

V was pared by 3 bases and J by 12 bases, with 3 bases of the junction left unmatched. Germline loops: CDR1 MGHRA, CDR2 YSYEKL. The CDR3 runs 14 residues. Random hexamers primed reverse transcription of 0.5 to 1 ug RNA. The CDR3 of TCR beta was amplified by immunoSEQ multiplex PCR across 54 Vbeta and 13 Jbeta. Each CDR3 protein gets one entry after TCRdb re-called the immunoSEQ multiplex PCR reads with MiXCR. The table has approximately 180,000 distinct CDR3 sequences, roughly 90% seen once. This TCR came from a human donor with Susac syndrome. J is TRBJ2-1 and V is TRBV4-1; 15 bases map to TRBD2. Sequencing was performed on CD4+ T cells from PBMCs. CDR3 amino acids: CASSQGLAGGGQFF. CDR3 coding DNA: TGCGCCAGCAGCCAGGGACTAGCGGGGGGCGGGCAGTTCTTC.